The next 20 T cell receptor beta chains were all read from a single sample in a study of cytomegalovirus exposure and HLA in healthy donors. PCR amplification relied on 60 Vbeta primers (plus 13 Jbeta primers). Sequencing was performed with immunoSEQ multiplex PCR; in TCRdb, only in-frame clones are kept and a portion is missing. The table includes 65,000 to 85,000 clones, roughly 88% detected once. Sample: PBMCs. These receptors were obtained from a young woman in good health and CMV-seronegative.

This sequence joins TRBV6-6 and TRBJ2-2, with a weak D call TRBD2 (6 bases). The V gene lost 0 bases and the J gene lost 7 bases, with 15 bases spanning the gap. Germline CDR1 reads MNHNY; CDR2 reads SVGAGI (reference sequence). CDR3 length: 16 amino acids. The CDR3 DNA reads TGTGCCAGCAGTTACTCCCCTCGGTTGGGGGGCGGGGAGCTGTTTTTT. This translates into CASSYSPRLGGGELFF.

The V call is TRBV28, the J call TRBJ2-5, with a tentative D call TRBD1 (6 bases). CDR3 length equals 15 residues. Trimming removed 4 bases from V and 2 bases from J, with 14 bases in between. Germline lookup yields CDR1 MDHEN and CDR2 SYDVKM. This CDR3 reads CASSSYRAPQETQYF. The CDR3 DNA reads TGTGCCAGCAGTTCCTACAGGGCTCCACAAGAGACCCAGTACTTC.

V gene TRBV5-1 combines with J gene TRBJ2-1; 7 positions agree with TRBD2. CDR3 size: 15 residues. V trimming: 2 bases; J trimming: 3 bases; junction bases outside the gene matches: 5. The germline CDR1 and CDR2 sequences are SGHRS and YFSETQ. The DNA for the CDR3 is TGCGCCAGCAGCTTAGTGTCGGGAGGCTACAATGAGCAGTTCTTC. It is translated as CASSLVSGGYNEQFF.

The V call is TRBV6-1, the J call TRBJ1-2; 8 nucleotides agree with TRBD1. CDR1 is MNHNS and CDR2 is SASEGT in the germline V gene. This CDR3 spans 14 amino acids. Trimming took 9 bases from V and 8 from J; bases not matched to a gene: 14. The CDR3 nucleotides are TGTGCCAGTCTACTGTCGGACAGGGAAAACGGCTACACCTTC. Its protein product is CASLLSDRENGYTF.

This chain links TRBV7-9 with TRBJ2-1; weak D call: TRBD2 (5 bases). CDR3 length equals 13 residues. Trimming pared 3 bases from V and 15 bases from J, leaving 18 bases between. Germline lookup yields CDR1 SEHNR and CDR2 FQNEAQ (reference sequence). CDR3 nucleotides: TGTGCCAGCAGCTTTGAAGCGGCACCGCCCCGGTTCTTC. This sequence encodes CASSFEAAPPRFF.

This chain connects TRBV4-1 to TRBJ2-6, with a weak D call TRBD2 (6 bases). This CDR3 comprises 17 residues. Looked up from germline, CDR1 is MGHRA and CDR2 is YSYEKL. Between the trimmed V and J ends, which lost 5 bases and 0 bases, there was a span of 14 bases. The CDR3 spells CASSLEGFSSGANVLTF. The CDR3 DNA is TGCGCCAGCAGCTTGGAGGGATTCTCCTCTGGGGCCAACGTCCTGACTTTC.

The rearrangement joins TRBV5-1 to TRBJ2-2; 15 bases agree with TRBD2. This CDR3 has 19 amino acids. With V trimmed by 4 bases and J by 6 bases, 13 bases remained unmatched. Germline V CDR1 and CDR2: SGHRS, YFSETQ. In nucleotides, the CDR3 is TGCGCCAGCAGCCCAGGACTAGCGGGAGGGCCGGGGGCACCCGGGGAGCTGTTTTTT. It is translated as CASSPGLAGGPGAPGELFF.

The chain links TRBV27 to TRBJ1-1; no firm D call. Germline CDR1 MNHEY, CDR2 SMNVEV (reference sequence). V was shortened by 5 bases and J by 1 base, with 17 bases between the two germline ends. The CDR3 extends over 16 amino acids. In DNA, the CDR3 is TGTGCCAGCAGTGATCCCCTTGGACGGGGGAACACTGAAGCTTTCTTT. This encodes CASSDPLGRGNTEAFF.

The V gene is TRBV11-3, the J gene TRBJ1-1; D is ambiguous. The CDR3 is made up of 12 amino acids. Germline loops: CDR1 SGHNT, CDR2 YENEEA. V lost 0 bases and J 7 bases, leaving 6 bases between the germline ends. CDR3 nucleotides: TGTGCCAGCAGCTTAGAAGACATTGAAGCTTTCTTT. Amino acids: CASSLEDIEAFF.

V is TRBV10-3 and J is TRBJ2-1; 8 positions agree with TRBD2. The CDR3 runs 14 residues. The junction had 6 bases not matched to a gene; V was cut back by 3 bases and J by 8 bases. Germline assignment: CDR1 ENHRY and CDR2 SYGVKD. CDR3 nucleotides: TGTGCCATCAGTGATAGCGGGACAAACGATGAGCAGTTCTTC. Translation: CAISDSGTNDEQFF.

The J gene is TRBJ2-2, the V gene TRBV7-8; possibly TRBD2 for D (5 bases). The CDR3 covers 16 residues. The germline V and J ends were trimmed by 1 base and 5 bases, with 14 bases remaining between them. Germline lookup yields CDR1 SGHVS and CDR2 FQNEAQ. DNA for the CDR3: TGTGCCAGCAGCTTAGATAGCGCACCGTGGACCGGGGAGCTGTTTTTT. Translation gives CASSLDSAPWTGELFF.

This CDR3 reads CASSQGQGGYGYTF. In DNA form, the CDR3 reads TGTGCCAGCAGTCAAGGACAGGGTGGGTACGGCTACACCTTC. This chain connects TRBV28 to TRBJ1-2; 8 bases agree with TRBD1. Trimming took 5 bases from V and 8 from J; bases not matched to a gene: 10. Germline CDR1 is MDHEN and CDR2 is SYDVKM. This CDR3 region has 14 residues.

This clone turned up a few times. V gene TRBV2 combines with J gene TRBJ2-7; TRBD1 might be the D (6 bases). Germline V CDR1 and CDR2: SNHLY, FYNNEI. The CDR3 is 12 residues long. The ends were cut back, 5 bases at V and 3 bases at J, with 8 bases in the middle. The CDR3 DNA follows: TGTGCCAGCAGTACACAGGGCTACGAGCAGTACTTC. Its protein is CASSTQGYEQYF.

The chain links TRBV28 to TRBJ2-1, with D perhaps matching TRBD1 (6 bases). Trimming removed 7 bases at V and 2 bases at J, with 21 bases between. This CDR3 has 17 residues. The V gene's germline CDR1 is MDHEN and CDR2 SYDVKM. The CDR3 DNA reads TGTGCCAGCATCGAAGCGGCGACAGGCCGGGCCTACAATGAGCAGTTCTTC. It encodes CASIEAATGRAYNEQFF.

The chain's CDR3 is CASTAGGSYEQYF. CDR3 sequence (DNA): TGTGCCAGTACCGCGGGAGGATCATACGAGCAGTACTTC. This sequence joins TRBV19 and TRBJ2-5, with 8 bases fitting TRBD2. Gene TRBJ2-7 matches the end of the DNA better, so the J call may be wrong. The CDR3 has 13 residues. Germline lookup yields CDR1 LNHDA and CDR2 SQIVND (reference sequence).

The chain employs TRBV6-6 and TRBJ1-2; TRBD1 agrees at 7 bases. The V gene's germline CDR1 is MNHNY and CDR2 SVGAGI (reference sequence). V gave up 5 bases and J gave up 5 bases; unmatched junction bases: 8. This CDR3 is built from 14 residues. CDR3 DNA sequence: TGTGCCAGCAGTGGGGGACAGCAACTATATGGCTACACCTTC. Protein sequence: CASSGGQQLYGYTF.

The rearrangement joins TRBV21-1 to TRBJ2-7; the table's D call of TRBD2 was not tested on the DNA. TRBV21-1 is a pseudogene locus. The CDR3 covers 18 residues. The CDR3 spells CASSKGPGEAGGPHEQYF. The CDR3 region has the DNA TGTGCCAGCAGCAAAGGCCCCGGAGAAGCGGGAGGGCCCCACGAGCAGTACTTC.

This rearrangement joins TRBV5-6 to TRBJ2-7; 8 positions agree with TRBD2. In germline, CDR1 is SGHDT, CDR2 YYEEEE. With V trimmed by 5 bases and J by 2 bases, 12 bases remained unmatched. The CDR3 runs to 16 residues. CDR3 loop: CASSNAPGLVPYEQYF. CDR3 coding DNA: TGTGCCAGCAGTAATGCCCCGGGACTAGTCCCCTACGAGCAGTACTTC. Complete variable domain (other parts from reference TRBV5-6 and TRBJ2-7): DAGVTQSPTHLIKTRGQQVTLRCSPKSGHDTVSWYQQALGQGPQFIFQYYEEEERQRGNFPDRFSGHQFPNYSSELNVNALLLGDSALYLCASSNAPGLVPYEQYFGPGTRLTVT.

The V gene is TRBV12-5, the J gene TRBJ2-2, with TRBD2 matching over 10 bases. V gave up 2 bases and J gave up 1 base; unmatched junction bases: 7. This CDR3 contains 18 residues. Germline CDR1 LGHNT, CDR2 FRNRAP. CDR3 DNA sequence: TGTGCTAGTGGTTTGCCCTCGCGACTAGCGGGGAACACCGGGGAGCTGTTTTTT. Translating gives CASGLPSRLAGNTGELFF.

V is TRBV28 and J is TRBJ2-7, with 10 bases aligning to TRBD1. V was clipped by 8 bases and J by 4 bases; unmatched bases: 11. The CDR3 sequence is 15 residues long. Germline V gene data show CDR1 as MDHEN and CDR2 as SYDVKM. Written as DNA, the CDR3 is TGTGCCAGCGCACCGACAGGGGGCATTCAATACGAGCAGTACTTC. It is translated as CASAPTGGIQYEQYF. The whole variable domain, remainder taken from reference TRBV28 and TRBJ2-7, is DVKVTQSSRYLVKRTGEKVFLECVQDMDHENMFWYRQDPGLGLRLIYFSYDVKMKEKGDIPEGYSVSREKKERFSLILESASTNQTSMYLCASAPTGGIQYEQYFGPGTRLTVT.